This is a list of T cell receptor beta chains from one sample in a study of blood T cell repertoires in COVID-19. TCRdb's table, derived via immunoSEQ multiplex PCR, lists solely in-frame clones and lacks some. The profile shows approximately 340,000 clones, roughly nine tenths of them singletons. Source material: PBMCs or T cells enriched from blood (not recorded which). The source of these receptors is a woman aged 40 to 49 who had been exposed to COVID-19. Each CDR3 is given with its conserved first and last residue. The D gene is left open where the match is weak. Clone size, where shown, is once, few, many, or a class for clones that have expanded.

CDR3nt	CDR3aa	d_gene	v_gene	j_gene	abundance	len
TGTGCCAGCAGCTTAGAAGGAGGGAACTATGGCTACACCTTC	CASSLEGGNYGYTF	NA	TRBV7-9	TRBJ1-2	NA	14
TGTGCCAGCAGCCAACTCTGGGCTAGCAGGTCGACAGATACGCAGTATTTT	CASSQLWASRSTDTQYF	NA	TRBV2	TRBJ2-3	NA	17
TGTGCCAGCAGCCAAGGGGGCGCGGATGGCTACACCTTC	CASSQGGADGYTF	NA	TRBV3-1/TRBV3-2	TRBJ1-2	NA	13
TGCGCCAGCAGGACGACACGTCCCACAGATACGCAGTATTTT	CASRTTRPTDTQYF	NA	TRBV10-2	TRBJ2-3	NA	14
TGTGCCAGTAGGGCGCGAGGGAGGGACACCGGGGAGCTGTTTTTT	CASRARGRDTGELFF	TRBD2	TRBV19	TRBJ2-2	NA	15
TGTGCCAGCAGCCTCTCTAGCGGGGGAGTTTACGCGCAGTACTTC	CASSLSSGGVYAQYF	TRBD2	TRBV11-2	TRBJ2-7	NA	15
TGCGCCAGCAGTCTAGCGGGGGTGTCAGAGACCCAGTACTTC	CASSLAGVSETQYF	TRBD2	TRBV5-1	TRBJ2-5	NA	14
TGTGCCAGCAGCTTAAAGGGCCGCGTAGGGGGGGGAAATCAGCCCCAGCATTTT	CASSLKGRVGGGNQPQHF	NA	TRBV7-8	TRBJ1-5	NA	18
TGTGCCAGCAGTTTACGGGTAGTGAATCAGCCCCAGCATTTT	CASSLRVVNQPQHF	NA	TRBV28	TRBJ1-5	NA	14
TGCAGCGTTGAAATCTGGGTCGGACAAGCCACAGATACGCAGTATTTT	CSVEIWVGQATDTQYF	NA	TRBV29-1	TRBJ2-3	NA	16
TGCGCCAGCAGTGAGATACAGGGGGCGAGCGGGGAGCTGTTTTTT	CASSEIQGASGELFF	TRBD1	TRBV10-1	TRBJ2-2	NA	15
TGTGCCAGCAGCCTACAGGGGATGAACACTGAAGCTTTCTTT	CASSLQGMNTEAFF	TRBD1	TRBV6-5	TRBJ1-1	NA	14
TGTGCCAGCACCGGACAGGGGGACTATGGCTACACCTTC	CASTGQGDYGYTF	TRBD1	TRBV6-6	TRBJ1-2	NA	13
TGTGCCAGCAGGAGAGGGAGCGCTGGAAACACCATATATTTT	CASRRGSAGNTIYF	NA	TRBV6-5	TRBJ1-3	NA	14
TGCGCCAGCAGCAACCGGGACAGGGTCATGAACACTGAAGCTTTCTTT	CASSNRDRVMNTEAFF	TRBD1	TRBV5-1	TRBJ1-1	NA	16
TGTGCCAGCTCACCAGGAGGGGGCTCTCAGCCCCAGCATTTT	CASSPGGGSQPQHF	TRBD1	TRBV18	TRBJ1-5	NA	14
TGCGCCAGCAGCTTGACGCTCGAGGGGGCGCGGAACTATGGCTACACCTTC	CASSLTLEGARNYGYTF	TRBD1	TRBV5-1	TRBJ1-2	NA	17
TGTGCCAGCAGCCAACAGGGGGCTTCTGGGGCCAACGTCCTGACTTTC	CASSQQGASGANVLTF	TRBD1	TRBV3-1/TRBV3-2	TRBJ2-6	NA	16
TGTGCCACCAGTGGCGCTTGGGCAGCCTACAATGAGCAGTTCTTC	CATSGAWAAYNEQFF	NA	TRBV24-1	TRBJ2-1	once	15
TGTGCCAGCAGCCAGGGACTAGCGGGAGGTACGCAGTATTTT	CASSQGLAGGTQYF	TRBD2	TRBV5-6	TRBJ2-3	NA	14
TGTGCCAGCAGCCGGGGGGGCCAAGAGACCCAGTACTTC	CASSRGGQETQYF	TRBD2	TRBV3-1/TRBV3-2	TRBJ2-5	NA	13
TGTGCCAGCAGCTTGGGAGACAGGGAATATCAGCCCCAGCATTTT	CASSLGDREYQPQHF	TRBD1	TRBV7-9	TRBJ1-5	NA	15
TGTGCCAGCAGCCCCAGACCGGGTTCTGGAAACACCATATATTTT	CASSPRPGSGNTIYF	NA	TRBV7-2	TRBJ1-3	NA	15
TGTGCCAGCAGTCTGGAGTCGGTCGGCAATCAGCCCCAGCATTTT	CASSLESVGNQPQHF	NA	TRBV2	TRBJ1-5	NA	15
TGTGCCAGCAGGCCGACAGCCAGCACTGAAGCTTTCTTT	CASRPTASTEAFF	NA	TRBV27	TRBJ1-1	once	13
TGCGCCAGCAGCTCTAGCGGGGGGGCCGGTGAGCAGTTCTTC	CASSSSGGAGEQFF	TRBD2	TRBV5-1	TRBJ2-1	NA	14
TGTGCCAGTAGGACATCGGGGGGCTACACCTTC	CASRTSGGYTF	NA	TRBV19	TRBJ1-2	once	11
TGTGCCAGTAGTATCCGTGGGCCGAAAGAGACCCAGTACTTC	CASSIRGPKETQYF	NA	TRBV19	TRBJ2-5	NA	14
TGCGCCAGCAGTCGACAGAGATCGAACACTGAAGCTTTCTTT	CASSRQRSNTEAFF	NA	TRBV10-1	TRBJ1-1	NA	14
TGCAGCGTTGAGTCGGGAGGAGGTCCTGAGCAGTTCTTC	CSVESGGGPEQFF	TRBD2	TRBV29-1	TRBJ2-1	NA	13
TGTGCCAGCAGTGAAGATGGAGGTAGCAATCAGCCCCAGCATTTT	CASSEDGGSNQPQHF	NA	TRBV27	TRBJ1-5	NA	15
TGTGCCAGCAGTAAACGGGACTCTGAGCAGTTCTTC	CASSKRDSEQFF	NA	TRBV6-6	TRBJ2-1	NA	12
TGTGCCAGCAGCGTAACGGCGGCCTACAATGAGCAGTTCTTC	CASSVTAAYNEQFF	NA	TRBV9	TRBJ2-1	NA	14
TGTGCCAGTAGTATAGGGGACAGGGGTGGTTACGAGCAGTACTTC	CASSIGDRGGYEQYF	TRBD1	TRBV19	TRBJ2-7	NA	15
TGTGCCAGCAGCTTAGGACAGGGGCTGGATAATTCACCCCTCCACTTT	CASSLGQGLDNSPLHF	TRBD1	TRBV7-9	TRBJ1-6	NA	16
TGTGCCTGGAGTGCGGACAGGAGGGGCAATCAGCCCCAGCATTTT	CAWSADRRGNQPQHF	TRBD1	TRBV30	TRBJ1-5	NA	15
TGTGCCAGCAGCTTGGAGGGAGCCATGAACACTGAAGCTTTCTTT	CASSLEGAMNTEAFF	NA	TRBV5-4	TRBJ1-1	NA	15
TGTGCCAGCAGAGAACCCGAGGCGGAGACCCAGTACTTC	CASREPEAETQYF	NA	TRBV11-3	TRBJ2-5	NA	13
TGTGCCAGCAGAAGGGAGGGGGCCGGGGAGCTGTTTTTT	CASRREGAGELFF	NA	TRBV2	TRBJ2-2	NA	13
TGTGCCAGCAGCCGGGACAGGCTGTTCCCCGGGGAGCTGTTTTTT	CASSRDRLFPGELFF	TRBD1	TRBV27	TRBJ2-2	NA	15
TGTGCCAGCAGCCGATTAGGGGGAGTTCCTAACTATGGCTACACCTTC	CASSRLGGVPNYGYTF	NA	TRBV7-9	TRBJ1-2	once	16
TGTGCCAGCAGCCCTTTGGGACAGGGCGCCTACGAGCAGTACTTC	CASSPLGQGAYEQYF	TRBD1	TRBV13	TRBJ2-7	NA	15
TGCGCCAGCAGCCCTAGGACAGGGATGAACTATGGCTACACCTTC	CASSPRTGMNYGYTF	TRBD1	TRBV5-1	TRBJ1-2	once	15
TGTGCCAGCAGTTTTGAGTTTAGCAATCAGCCCCAGCATTTT	CASSFEFSNQPQHF	NA	TRBV7-8	TRBJ1-5	NA	14
TGTGCCAGCAGCTTGGACAGGGAGAGATATGGCTACACCTTC	CASSLDRERYGYTF	NA	TRBV5-4	TRBJ1-2	NA	14
TGTGCCAGCAGTCGAGGGACAGGGGGAGGAAACACCATATATTTT	CASSRGTGGGNTIYF	TRBD1	TRBV7-9	TRBJ1-3	NA	15
TGTGCCAGCAGCCAAGATAGCGGAGATACGCAGTATTTT	CASSQDSGDTQYF	NA	TRBV3-1/TRBV3-2	TRBJ2-3	NA	13
TGTGCCAGCAGCTCTGGGACAGGGGTCAATCAGCCCCAGCATTTT	CASSSGTGVNQPQHF	TRBD1	TRBV7-9	TRBJ1-5	NA	15
TGTGCCAGCGCTTCGACAGGGCCCTACGAGCAGTACTTC	CASASTGPYEQYF	TRBD1	TRBV6-5	TRBJ2-7	NA	13
TGTGCCAGTAGTATAAAGGGACAGACCGTTGAAAAACTGTTTTTT	CASSIKGQTVEKLFF	TRBD1	TRBV19	TRBJ1-4	NA	15
TGTGCCAGTAGGACAGGTTCTGGGAGCCAGCCCCAGCATTTT	CASRTGSGSQPQHF	NA	TRBV19	TRBJ1-5	NA	14
TGTGCCAGTAGTGGGACAGGTATTCCCTCTGGGGCCAACGTCCTGACTTTC	CASSGTGIPSGANVLTF	TRBD1	TRBV19	TRBJ2-6	NA	17
TGTGCCAGCAGTTACGGACCGACAGTGAACACTGAAGCTTTCTTT	CASSYGPTVNTEAFF	NA	TRBV6-5	TRBJ1-1	once	15
TGTGCCAGCAGCATACTCTTCACCGCGGCTGGAAACACCATATATTTT	CASSILFTAAGNTIYF	NA	TRBV7-2	TRBJ1-3	NA	16